This TCR beta chain was profiled in a study of T cell responses to AZD1222 COVID-19 vaccine. The data were produced by immunoSEQ multiplex PCR, yet TCRdb's version contains in-frame clones alone and is incomplete. The sample carries roughly 120,000 clones, 80% to 85% recorded once. The starting material was peripheral blood, obtained on day 0 of AZD1222 vaccination. The receptor comes from an adult in good health.

In nucleotides, the CDR3 is TGTGCCAGTAGTCCTGCCCAGGGACATCAGCCCCAGCATTTT. This sequence encodes CASSPAQGHQPQHF. The chain joins TRBV19 to TRBJ1-5; possibly TRBD1 for D (5 bases). Trimming took 5 bases from V and 5 from J, leaving 13 bases between them. This CDR3 is built from 14 residues. In germline, CDR1 is LNHDA, CDR2 SQIVND (reference sequence).